The present entry profiles one T cell receptor (beta chain) with its context. What it binds is unknown. These data come from a study of T-cell memory formation after mild COVID-19. In germline, CDR1 is LGHDT, CDR2 YNNKEL (reference sequence). The CDR3 spans 12 residues. The germline V and J ends were trimmed by 7 bases and 4 bases, with 10 bases remaining between them. Whole-study findings and limits: A balance of CD4 and CD8 characterized clones contracting day 15 to 85, whereas later expanders leaned CD4+.

TCRdb fed the 5' RACE reads into MiXCR, producing one record per CDR3 protein. The sample includes hundreds of thousands of distinct CDR3 sequences, over 20% seen only once; the top ten take approximately 13%. V and J are TRBV3-1 and TRBJ1-1, with D tentatively TRBD1 (5 bases). What was sequenced was PBMCs or a T cell subset sorted from them (not recorded which). This clonotype was sampled from an adult woman who had mild COVID-19 (a few samples of this study predate the infection). Cell type and time point are not known. CDR3 bases: TGTGCCAGCAACTCCGGGGGCACTGAAGCTTTCTTT. As protein: CASNSGGTEAFF. Complete variable domain (other parts from reference TRBV3-1 and TRBJ1-1): DTAVSQTPKYLVTQMGNDKSIKCEQNLGHDTMYWYKQDSKKFLKIMFSYNNKELIINETVPNRFSPKSPDKAHLNLHINSLELGDSAVYFCASNSGGTEAFFGQGTRLTVV.